This section outlines one TCR beta chain sequence together with its context. Its antigen is as yet unknown. Sequenced with the Oncomine TCR Beta short-read assay was DNA taken from cultured CD4+ T cells. Genomic DNA was isolated from CD4+ T cells that had been cultured. TCRdb reprocessed the PCR reads with MiXCR, giving one entry per CDR3 protein. The table shows 7,300 or so distinct CDR3 sequences, with around four fifths occurring only once. The V segment lost 0 bases and the J segment 1 base; nucleotides outside the gene matches: 15. CDR3 size: 19 residues. Germline V gives CDR1 DFQATT, CDR2 SNEGSKA (reference sequence). The treatment was: roughly nine-day PBMC culture with coronavirus spike peptide pools or control peptides (ViraFEST assay). ViraFEST sequenced TCRs after peptide-pool expansion of antigen-specific T cells. The data derive from a study of vaccination and CD4 T cells after COVID-19.

Sequencing was done on a sample of CD4+ T cells from blood, cultured in vitro. This TCR was recovered from a human donor who had recovered from COVID-19. The V gene is TRBV20-1, the J gene TRBJ1-5; 7 positions match TRBD1. CDR3 bases: TGCAGTGCTAGAGAGTATTCCAGGGGGGGACCCCCAAGCAATCAGCCCCAGCATTTT. Translation gives CSAREYSRGGPPSNQPQHF.